The 5 T cell receptor beta chains below all came from one sample that was sequenced in a study of blood T cell repertoires in COVID-19. The protocol was immunoSEQ multiplex PCR, while the TCRdb copy is restricted to in-frame clones and leaves out a portion. Here the sample spans about 240,000 clones, around 85% being singletons. The sample taken for sequencing was peripheral blood. These receptors came from a woman aged 80 or over with acute or convalescent COVID-19.

The chain uses TRBV28 and TRBJ1-5; D unclear. The CDR3 spans 14 residues. V was cut by 7 bases and J by 6 bases, with 16 bases left in between. Germline lookup yields CDR1 MDHEN and CDR2 SYDVKM. The CDR3, as DNA: TGTGCCAGCACTCCCGACGCGAGGGTTCAGCCCCAGCATTTT. Translation: CASTPDARVQPQHF.

The J gene is TRBJ2-1, the V gene TRBV30, with 10 bases identical to TRBD2. Losses at the gene ends were 3 bases for V and 5 bases for J; bases not matched to a gene: 4. This CDR3 spans 14 amino acids. CDR1 is GTSNPN, CDR2 SVGIG, per germline (reference sequence). Here the CDR3 reads CAWRSGGGNNEQFF. The CDR3, as DNA: TGTGCCTGGAGGAGCGGGGGGGGGAACAATGAGCAGTTCTTC.

CDR3 region: CASVQETRGEKLFF. CDR3 nucleotide sequence: TGTGCCAGCGTCCAGGAGACACGGGGTGAAAAACTGTTTTTT. V is TRBV2 and J is TRBJ1-4; unclear D gene. The CDR3 has 14 residues. The germline V gene encodes CDR1 SNHLY and CDR2 FYNNEI. Trimming pared 8 bases from V and 7 bases from J, leaving 17 bases between. Combining the CDR3 with reference TRBV2 and TRBJ1-4 gives the whole variable domain EPEVTQTPSHQVTQMGQEVILRCVPISNHLYFYWYRQILGQKVEFLVSFYNNEISEKSEIFDDQFSVERPDGSNFTLKIRSTKLEDSAMYFCASVQETRGEKLFFGSGTQLSVL.

The chain is built from TRBV18 and TRBJ1-6; 9 bases line up with TRBD1. The CDR3 covers 16 residues. Germline CDR1 KGHSH, CDR2 LQKENI. V shed 6 bases, J shed 6 bases, and the junction held 9 bases outside the gene matches. The CDR3 DNA follows: TGTGCCAGCTCCCAGATCGGGACAGGGTTTAATTCACCCCTCCACTTT. It yields the protein CASSQIGTGFNSPLHF.

This chain connects TRBV11-2 to TRBJ2-7; TRBD1 is a possible D gene (5 bases). The CDR3 is 13 amino acids. CDR1 and CDR2 from the germline V gene are SGHAT and FQNNGV. Trimming shortened V by 4 bases and J by 3 bases, and 10 bases separated the two germline ends. The CDR3 DNA is TGTGCCAGCAGCTCCGACAGAGGCTACGAGCAGTACTTC. Translating gives CASSSDRGYEQYF.